These T cell receptor beta chains were read from a single sample in a study of Ad26.COV2.S vaccination and SARS-CoV-2 variants. Measured with immunoSEQ multiplex PCR; TCRdb has only the in-frame clones, and not every one. The sample includes roughly 140,000 clones, more than 80% of them seen just once. The starting material was peripheral blood, obtained after recovery from COVID-19. All receptors derive from a human donor who had recovered from COVID-19. Each CDR3 is given with its conserved first and last residue. A D gene is named only where the DNA matches it firmly. Size is stated for part of the rows, as once, few or many counts, or as a class when the clone is expanded.

clone size	V gene	D gene	J gene	CDR3 protein	CDR3 DNA
NA	TRBV5-1	TRBD2	TRBJ2-5	CASSLGPRGGRVGETQYF	TGCGCCAGCAGCTTGGGCCCTCGGGGGGGCCGAGTTGGCGAGACCCAGTACTTC
NA	TRBV25-1	TRBD1	TRBJ2-7	CASSRTGQAYEQYF	TGTGCCAGCAGCCGGACAGGGCAAGCCTACGAGCAGTACTTC
NA	TRBV12-3/TRBV12-4	TRBD2	TRBJ2-1	CASSPGLASPFF	TGTGCCAGCAGCCCGGGACTAGCCTCCCCGTTCTTC
NA	TRBV7-9	NA	TRBJ1-1	CASSPEWGIEAFF	TGTGCCAGCAGCCCCGAGTGGGGGATTGAAGCTTTCTTT
few	TRBV5-1	NA	TRBJ2-3	CASSLRGVGTDTQYF	TGCGCCAGCAGCTTGCGAGGGGTTGGCACAGATACGCAGTATTTT
NA	TRBV7-2	NA	TRBJ2-1	CASRRGRSGNEQFF	TGTGCCAGCAGGAGAGGAAGGTCCGGCAATGAGCAGTTCTTC
NA	TRBV5-1	NA	TRBJ1-6	CASSLIGVAPNSPLHF	TGCGCCAGCAGCTTGATTGGTGTAGCTCCGAATTCACCCCTCCACTTT
NA	TRBV6-4	NA	TRBJ1-5	CASNPHRIDRHNQPQHF	TGTGCCAGCAATCCCCACCGCATTGACAGACACAATCAGCCCCAGCATTTT
NA	TRBV5-1	TRBD2	TRBJ2-1	CASSLDTAGGYNEQFF	TGCGCCAGCAGCTTGGACACAGCGGGGGGGTACAATGAGCAGTTCTTC
NA	TRBV28	TRBD1	TRBJ1-1	CASSSGGTGGTEAFF	TGTGCCAGCAGTTCGGGGGGGACAGGGGGCACTGAAGCTTTCTTT
NA	TRBV9	TRBD1	TRBJ2-3	CASSGQGLGTDTQYF	TGTGCCAGCAGCGGACAGGGGTTGGGCACAGATACGCAGTATTTT
NA	TRBV29-1	TRBD1	TRBJ2-7	CSVVGGQGNEQYF	TGCAGCGTTGTGGGGGGACAGGGAAACGAGCAGTACTTC
once	TRBV4-1	NA	TRBJ1-3	CASSQSGKGGNTIYF	TGCGCCAGCAGCCAATCAGGGAAAGGAGGAAACACCATATATTTT
NA	TRBV9	TRBD2	TRBJ2-2	CASSVRGGATGELFF	TGTGCCAGCAGCGTCCGGGGGGGAGCCACCGGGGAGCTGTTTTTT
NA	TRBV6-5	NA	TRBJ2-7	CASSYSLGLTYEQYF	TGTGCCAGCAGTTACTCCTTGGGTCTTACCTACGAGCAGTACTTC
NA	TRBV18	TRBD2	TRBJ2-5	CASSPSAGRGETQYF	TGTGCCAGCTCACCCTCGGCAGGGAGGGGAGAGACCCAGTACTTC
NA	TRBV28	TRBD1	TRBJ1-1	CASSDRGYTEAFF	TGTGCCAGCTCCGACAGGGGGTACACTGAAGCTTTCTTT
NA	TRBV2	NA	TRBJ1-5	CASTGAYGQPQHF	TGTGCCAGCACCGGTGCGTACGGTCAGCCCCAGCATTTT
few	TRBV27	NA	TRBJ1-3	CASGDTGNTIYF	TGTGCCAGCGGGGACACTGGAAACACCATATATTTT
NA	TRBV10-3	NA	TRBJ2-7	CAISDPGSYEQYF	TGTGCCATCAGTGACCCGGGGAGCTACGAGCAGTACTTC
NA	TRBV11-2	NA	TRBJ1-3	CASSPAPTTGNTIYF	TGTGCCAGCAGCCCAGCCCCGACCACTGGAAACACCATATATTTT
NA	TRBV7-5	NA	TRBJ1-2	CARSLRGQGARNFYGYTF	TGTGCCAGAAGCTTAAGGGGACAGGGGGCGCGTAACTTTTATGGCTACACCTTC
NA	TRBV28	NA	TRBJ1-1	CASSLSGLNTEAFF	TGTGCCAGCAGTTTATCAGGTTTGAACACTGAAGCTTTCTTT
NA	TRBV5-4	NA	TRBJ1-1	CASSLIEGAEAFF	TGTGCCAGCAGCTTGATTGAGGGGGCTGAAGCTTTCTTT
once	TRBV5-6	NA	TRBJ1-2	CASSLWAGLNYGYTF	TGTGCCAGCAGCTTATGGGCAGGACTTAACTATGGCTACACCTTC
NA	TRBV6-5	TRBD1	TRBJ1-3	CASSYDRVNTIYF	TGTGCCAGCAGTTACGACAGGGTAAACACCATATATTTT
NA	TRBV13	NA	TRBJ1-5	CASSLLGQPQHF	TGTGCCAGCAGCCTCTTGGGGCAGCCCCAGCATTTT
NA	TRBV3-1/TRBV3-2	NA	TRBJ1-1	CASSQDLRADTTNTEAFF	TGTGCCAGCAGCCAAGATTTGCGTGCAGATACCACGAACACTGAAGCTTTCTTT
NA	TRBV14	NA	TRBJ2-2	CASSQGAALELFF	TGTGCCAGCAGCCAAGGGGCAGCCTTGGAGCTGTTTTTT
NA	TRBV12-5	NA	TRBJ1-1	CASGPGLQNTEAFF	TGTGCTAGTGGGCCGGGACTTCAAAACACTGAAGCTTTCTTT
NA	TRBV18	NA	TRBJ1-5	CASSPNAAIDSNQPQHF	TGTGCCAGCTCACCAAATGCGGCGATCGATAGCAATCAGCCCCAGCATTTT
NA	TRBV9	NA	TRBJ2-1	CASSVGSSIASSLYNEQFF	TGTGCCAGCAGCGTAGGTTCATCGATCGCATCCTCCCTCTACAATGAGCAGTTCTTC
NA	TRBV24-1	TRBD1	TRBJ2-5	CATSDWDRGSETQYF	TGTGCCACCAGTGACTGGGACAGGGGGTCAGAGACCCAGTACTTC
NA	TRBV28	NA	TRBJ1-2	CASSLEGVDGYTF	TGTGCCAGCAGTTTAGAGGGCGTCGATGGCTACACCTTC
NA	TRBV28	NA	TRBJ1-2	CASKDGSNYGYTF	TGTGCCAGCAAGGACGGATCAAACTATGGCTACACCTTC
NA	TRBV5-1	NA	TRBJ2-3	CASSLGHSTDTQYF	TGCGCCAGCAGCTTAGGGCACAGCACAGATACGCAGTATTTT
NA	TRBV6-5	NA	TRBJ1-5	CASSYGGGQPQHF	TGTGCCAGCAGTTACGGGGGGGGCCAGCCCCAGCATTTT
NA	TRBV7-2	NA	TRBJ1-1	CASSSRGNTEAFF	TGTGCCAGCAGCTCAAGGGGTAACACTGAAGCTTTCTTT
few	TRBV5-1	TRBD1	TRBJ2-1	CASSPGQGAGDEQFF	TGCGCCAGCAGCCCAGGACAGGGAGCGGGCGATGAGCAGTTCTTC
NA	TRBV20-1	NA	TRBJ1-3	CSASPNHWPATGNTIYF	TGCAGTGCTAGTCCTAACCATTGGCCAGCCACTGGAAACACCATATATTTT
NA	TRBV5-1	NA	TRBJ1-1	CASSLGTNTEAFF	TGCGCCAGCAGTCTGGGAACGAACACTGAAGCTTTCTTT
NA	TRBV5-4	TRBD1	TRBJ2-7	CASSLTGIYEQYF	TGTGCCAGCAGCCTGACAGGGATCTACGAGCAGTACTTC
NA	TRBV29-1	NA	TRBJ1-2	CSVYDTAGGYTF	TGCAGCGTTTACGACACGGCCGGTGGCTACACCTTC
NA	TRBV5-6	TRBD1	TRBJ1-2	CASSLASLGGGYGYTF	TGTGCCAGCAGCTTGGCGAGCCTAGGGGGCGGCTATGGCTACACCTTC
NA	TRBV6-5	NA	TRBJ1-6	CASRVAHQNSPLHF	TGTGCCAGCAGAGTTGCCCACCAGAATTCACCCCTCCACTTT
NA	TRBV7-2	TRBD2	TRBJ2-5	CASSLEWVAGGPEETQYF	TGTGCCAGCAGCTTAGAGTGGGTAGCGGGGGGGCCGGAGGAGACCCAGTACTTC
NA	TRBV7-2	TRBD1	TRBJ1-2	CASSLYRTGLNYGYTF	TGTGCCAGCAGCTTGTACCGGACAGGGTTAAACTATGGCTACACCTTC
NA	TRBV20-1	NA	TRBJ1-1	CSERVIGEAFF	TGCAGCGAAAGGGTTATAGGTGAAGCTTTCTTT
NA	TRBV3-1/TRBV3-2	TRBD2	TRBJ2-7	CASSHNIRISGLPYEQYF	TGTGCCAGCAGCCACAACATACGTATTAGCGGGCTGCCCTACGAGCAGTACTTC
NA	TRBV4-1	NA	TRBJ1-2	CASSQDGSGLTPYGYTF	TGCGCCAGCAGCCAAGATGGGTCAGGGCTTACCCCCTATGGCTACACCTTC
NA	TRBV27	NA	TRBJ2-3	CASRSGTGTDTQYF	TGTGCCAGCAGGTCGGGAACAGGGACAGATACGCAGTATTTT
NA	TRBV6-6	NA	TRBJ1-4	CASSSVATNEKLFF	TGTGCCAGCAGTTCAGTCGCAACTAATGAAAAACTGTTTTTT
NA	TRBV11-2	NA	TRBJ1-1	CASSLDGARSTEAFF	TGTGCCAGCAGCTTAGATGGAGCGAGGAGCACTGAAGCTTTCTTT
NA	TRBV5-1	TRBD1	TRBJ1-2	CASSLGTGYGYTF	TGCGCCAGCAGCTTGGGGACAGGCTATGGCTACACCTTC
few	TRBV19	NA	TRBJ2-1	CATGVSSYNEQFF	TGTGCCACAGGGGTTAGCTCCTACAATGAGCAGTTCTTC